This T cell receptor (beta chain) was recovered during a study of shared clonotypes between healthy human individuals. Whole-study findings and limits: Represented diversity (both genetic and exposure-history) was limited by the small number of donors.

Using ten immunoSEQ deep assay plates, investigators sequenced unsorted PBMC DNA. Assay used: immunoSEQ multiplex PCR; TCRdb lists only in-frame clones, some missing. The sample includes approximately 500,000 clones, approximately 78% of them seen just once. Approximately 87 million PBMCs went into genomic DNA for unsorted samples. Concerning this clone: Antigen unknown.

The germline V gene encodes CDR1 LNHNV and CDR2 YYDKDF (reference sequence). This CDR3 is 16 amino acids long. V gave up 1 base and J gave up 2 bases, with 9 bases separating them. The source is a woman aged 40 to 49 in good health. Some clones in this sample may be carry-over from other donors' samples. The sequencing sample was made of PBMCs. V and J are TRBV15 and TRBJ2-6; no clear D gene. CDR3 residues: CATSRGTAAGANVLTF. The CDR3 DNA reads TGTGCCACCAGCAGAGGGACGGCGGCTGGGGCCAACGTCCTGACTTTC.